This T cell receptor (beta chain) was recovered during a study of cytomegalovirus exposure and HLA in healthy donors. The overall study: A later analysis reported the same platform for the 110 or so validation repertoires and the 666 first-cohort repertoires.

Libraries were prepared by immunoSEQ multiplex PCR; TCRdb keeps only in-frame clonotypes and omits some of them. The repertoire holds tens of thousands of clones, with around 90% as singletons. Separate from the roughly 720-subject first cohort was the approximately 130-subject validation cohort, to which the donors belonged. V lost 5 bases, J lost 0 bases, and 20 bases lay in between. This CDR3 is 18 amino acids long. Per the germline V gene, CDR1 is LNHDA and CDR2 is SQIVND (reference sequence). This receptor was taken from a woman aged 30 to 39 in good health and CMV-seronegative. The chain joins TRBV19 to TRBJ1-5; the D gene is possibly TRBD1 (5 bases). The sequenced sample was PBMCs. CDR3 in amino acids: CASSYVPGTSYSNQPQHF. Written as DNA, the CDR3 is TGTGCCAGTAGTTACGTCCCCGGGACTTCGTATAGCAATCAGCCCCAGCATTTT. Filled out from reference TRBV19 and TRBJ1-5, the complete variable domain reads DGGITQSPKYLFRKEGQNVTLSCEQNLNHDAMYWYRQDPGQGLRLIYYSQIVNDFQKGDIAEGYSVSREKKESFPLTVTSAQKNPTAFYLCASSYVPGTSYSNQPQHFGDGTRLSIL.